This T cell receptor (beta chain) stems from a study of shared clonotypes between healthy human individuals. The CDR3 covers 19 residues. The V and J ends lost 3 bases and 1 base, in that order; junction bases with no gene match: 11. The germline gives CDR1 MNHEY, CDR2 SMNVEV (reference sequence). TCRdb's table, derived via immunoSEQ multiplex PCR, lists solely in-frame clones and lacks some. The sample lists roughly 2.5 million clones, approximately 90% occurring once. The chain combines TRBV27 with TRBJ1-4, with 10 bases matching TRBD1. The receptor was derived from a man between 18 and 35 years old in good health. Sequenced material: naive CD4+ T cells sorted from blood. The subset is: CD45RA+ positively selected. The CDR3 DNA reads as TGTGCCAGCAGTTTGGGGCTCTCGGACAGGGGGAGAACTAATGAAAAACTGTTTTTT. Protein product: CASSLGLSDRGRTNEKLFF. Full variable domain (rest looked up from reference TRBV27 and TRBJ1-4): EAQVTQNPRYLITVTGKKLTVTCSQNMNHEYMSWYRQDPGLGLRQIYYSMNVEVTDKGDVPEGYKVSRKEKRNFPLILESPSPNQTSLYFCASSLGLSDRGRTNEKLFFGSGTQLSVL.